Below are 28 T cell receptor beta chains sequenced from a single sample in a study of T cells in Graves' hyperthyroidism and ophthalmopathy. The investigators amplified TCR beta CDR3 regions from RNA transcripts. The HTBI primer set was used in a first-round RT-PCR of the TCR CDR3. TCRdb reprocessed the multiplex PCR reads via MiXCR and lists one record per CDR3 protein. Of 500,000 to 650,000 distinct CDR3 sequences listed, roughly 15% are singletons. The sample consisted of blood. The source of these receptors is a woman aged 50 to 65 with Graves' ophthalmopathy.

This clonotype was observed many times. The DNA for the CDR3 is TGTGCCAGCAGCTCCAGCAGACAGGGCGAAAAACTGTTTTTT. Encoded protein: CASSSSRQGEKLFF. V gene TRBV13 combines with J gene TRBJ1-4; 7 bases map to TRBD1. After removal of 4 bases from V and 8 bases from J, the junction contained 7 bases not matched to a gene. This CDR3 has 14 amino acids. Germline lookup yields CDR1 PRHDT and CDR2 FYEKMQ (reference sequence).

This clonotype has ten or more counts. The rearrangement uses TRBV9 and TRBJ2-1; TRBD1 agrees at 7 bases. The CDR3 extends over 13 amino acids. Germline lookup yields CDR1 SGDLS and CDR2 YYNGEE. J gave up 6 bases and V 3 bases, and 3 bases lay outside the gene matches. The CDR3 sequence: CASSASGGNEQFF. CDR3 DNA sequence: TGTGCCAGCAGCGCCTCAGGGGGCAATGAGCAGTTCTTC.

The chain employs TRBV14 and TRBJ2-1, with D tentatively TRBD1 or TRBD2 (6 bases each). Trimming took 1 base from V and 9 from J, leaving 16 bases between them. The germline CDR1 and CDR2 sequences are SGHDN and FVKESK. This CDR3 contains 15 residues. The CDR3 loop is CASSQGLGGIFEQFF. CDR3 DNA sequence: TGTGCCAGCAGCCAAGGACTAGGGGGGATTTTTGAGCAGTTCTTC.

This clonotype was seen at least ten times. This sequence joins TRBV6-1 and TRBJ2-7; 11 bases align to TRBD2. The CDR3 is 15 amino acids. The V gene's germline CDR1 is MNHNS and CDR2 SASEGT. With V trimmed by 8 bases and J by 4 bases, 10 bases remained unmatched. The CDR3 loop is CASRSTSGRMYEQYF. DNA for the CDR3: TGTGCCAGCCGGAGTACTAGCGGGAGAATGTACGAGCAGTACTTC.

Ten or more counts support this clonotype. The J gene is TRBJ2-1, the V gene TRBV7-2; 8 nucleotides align to TRBD2. The CDR3 sequence is 16 residues long. With 5 bases clipped from V and 2 bases from J, the junction kept 8 bases outside the gene matches. Germline V gives CDR1 SGHTA, CDR2 FQGNSA. The CDR3 DNA reads as TGTGCCAGCAGCAAAAAGCGGGAGTTGACCTACAATGAGCAGTTCTTC. As protein: CASSKKRELTYNEQFF. The variable domain in full, with the rest retrieved from reference TRBV7-2 and TRBJ2-1, is GAGVSQSPSNKVTEKGKDVELRCDPISGHTALYWYRQSLGQGLEFLIYFQGNSAPDKSGLPSDRFSAERTGGSVSTLTIQRTQQEDSAVYLCASSKKRELTYNEQFFGPGTRLTVL.

This chain connects TRBV19 to TRBJ2-3; 13 bases map to TRBD2. V gave up 3 bases and J gave up 2 bases; unmatched junction bases: 5. The germline V gene encodes CDR1 LNHDA and CDR2 SQIVND (reference sequence). This CDR3 has 17 amino acids. The CDR3 bases are TGTGCCAGTAGTATTTGGACTAGCGGGAGAGACACAGATACGCAGTATTTT. Translating gives CASSIWTSGRDTDTQYF.

This clonotype was found many times. The V call is TRBV28, the J call TRBJ1-2; a weak D match, TRBD1 (6 bases). The CDR3 consists of 15 residues. Germline loops: CDR1 MDHEN, CDR2 SYDVKM. Trimming removed 6 bases at V and 7 bases at J, with 21 bases between. The CDR3 reads CASSTPGHQFGGYTF. The CDR3 DNA sequence: TGTGCCAGCAGCACACCGGGACATCAATTTGGTGGCTACACCTTC.

The chain uses TRBV7-8 and TRBJ2-1; no clear D. Per the germline V gene, CDR1 is SGHVS and CDR2 is FQNEAQ. The CDR3 is 14 residues long. V lost 10 bases to trimming and J lost 4 bases, with 17 bases between them. CDR3 bases: TGTGCCACCCAGCCGGATACGCCTTACAATGAGCAGTTCTTC. Translation gives CATQPDTPYNEQFF.

The gene calls are TRBV28 and TRBJ2-5; 13 bases fit TRBD2. Germline CDR1 reads MDHEN; CDR2 reads SYDVKM. The CDR3 sequence is 17 residues long. After removal of 4 bases from V and 3 bases from J, the junction contained 8 bases not matched to a gene. CDR3 region: CASSSPLAGGTEETQYF. The DNA for the CDR3 is TGTGCCAGCAGTTCACCACTAGCGGGAGGGACCGAAGAGACCCAGTACTTC.

This clonotype was counted ten times or more. V gene TRBV20-1 combines with J gene TRBJ2-1; tentatively, D is TRBD1 (6 bases). The V end lost 2 bases, the J end lost 15 bases, and 14 bases lay between the germline ends. The CDR3 runs 11 residues. Germline V gives CDR1 DFQATT, CDR2 SNEGSKA (reference sequence). The CDR3 DNA reads TGCAGTGCTAGAAGGGGGAGCTATTTGTTCTTC. Encoded protein: CSARRGSYLFF.

This clonotype has a count of ten or more. This chain's CDR3 is CASSSSAGINQETQYF. CDR3 nucleotide sequence: TGTGCCAGCAGTTCCTCAGCGGGAATAAATCAAGAGACCCAGTACTTC. The genes are TRBV27 and TRBJ2-5; 7 bases agree with TRBD2. The CDR3 has 16 amino acids. The V segment lost 4 bases and the J segment 2 bases; nucleotides outside the gene matches: 10. Germline CDR1 MNHEY, CDR2 SMNVEV (reference sequence).

This clonotype was seen repeatedly, ten times or more. The CDR3 here is CSARDQRTGGYEQYF. For the CDR3, the DNA is TGCAGTGCTAGAGATCAACGGACAGGGGGCTACGAGCAGTACTTC. The V gene is TRBV20-1, the J gene TRBJ2-7; TRBD1 agrees at 10 bases. The germline V gene has CDR1 DFQATT and CDR2 SNEGSKA (reference sequence). This CDR3 has 15 amino acids. With 0 bases clipped from V and 3 bases from J, the junction kept 5 bases outside the gene matches.

The table lists this clonotype with many counts. CDR3 sequence (DNA): TGTGCCAGCAGTTACATCCTGGGGTATGGCTACACCTTC. Protein product: CASSYILGYGYTF. This chain links TRBV6-6 with TRBJ1-2; D unresolved. Germline loops: CDR1 MNHNY, CDR2 SVGAGI (reference sequence). The length of the CDR3 is 13 residues. Trimming removed 2 bases at V and 5 bases at J, with 9 bases between.

This clonotype was detected ten times or more. The chain couples TRBV20-1 to TRBJ2-5, with 8 bases aligning to TRBD2. The CDR3 runs to 13 residues. CDR1 is DFQATT, CDR2 SNEGSKA, per germline (reference sequence). Trimming took 5 bases from V and 4 from J; bases not matched to a gene: 6. The CDR3 DNA follows: TGCAGTGCTTATTTAGCGGGAAGAGAGACCCAGTACTTC. This translates into CSAYLAGRETQYF.

This clonotype was seen repeatedly, ten times or more. The chain recombines TRBV20-1 with TRBJ1-1, with a possible D match to TRBD1 (5 bases). The V end lost 2 bases, the J end lost 0 bases, and 13 bases lay between the germline ends. Germline CDR1 is DFQATT and CDR2 is SNEGSKA (reference sequence). The CDR3 is 15 residues long. The CDR3: CSARPAGTMNTEAFF. CDR3 nucleotides: TGCAGTGCTAGACCAGCGGGGACTATGAACACTGAAGCTTTCTTT.

The sample holds a few counts of this clonotype. V usage is TRBV29-1 and J usage is TRBJ1-5; D is possibly TRBD1 (5 bases). Germline-derived CDR1 and CDR2 are SQVTM and ANQGSEA. This CDR3 spans 14 amino acids. Trimming cost V 4 bases and J 6 bases, with 16 bases left between them. CDR3: CSVAEGTQGQPQHF. CDR3 bases: TGCAGCGTTGCCGAGGGGACGCAGGGTCAGCCCCAGCATTTT.

This clonotype was detected a few times. This chain links TRBV19 with TRBJ2-1, with 8 bases identical to TRBD2. The V gene end was trimmed by 0 bases and the J gene end by 13 bases; junction bases not matched to a gene: 14. In germline, CDR1 is LNHDA, CDR2 SQIVND (reference sequence). This CDR3 region has 16 residues. CDR3 sequence reads: CASSIDRAGGLNPQFF. CDR3 sequence (DNA): TGTGCCAGTAGTATAGATCGGGCGGGGGGCCTAAACCCCCAGTTCTTC.

The chain carries TRBV7-2 and TRBJ1-2, with 7 bases aligning to TRBD1. The CDR3 extends over 12 amino acids. With V trimmed by 4 bases and J by 12 bases, 8 bases remained unmatched. The germline gives CDR1 SGHTA, CDR2 FQGNSA. This CDR3 reads CASSSTGDGHTF. The CDR3 DNA reads as TGTGCCAGCAGCTCCACAGGGGACGGCCACACCTTC.

The V gene is TRBV5-1, the J gene TRBJ2-5; 12 nucleotides line up with TRBD2. CDR1 and CDR2 from the germline V gene are SGHRS and YFSETQ. Trimming took 1 base from V and 0 from J; bases not matched to a gene: 4. The length of the CDR3 is 17 residues. DNA for the CDR3: TGCGCCAGCAGCTTGTCCTGGACTAGCGGGGACCAAGAGACCCAGTACTTC. It encodes CASSLSWTSGDQETQYF.

The chain uses TRBV20-1 and TRBJ2-5, with 8 bases lining up with TRBD2. V lost 6 bases, J lost 3 bases, and 12 bases stayed unmatched. CDR3 size: 15 residues. The germline V gene encodes CDR1 DFQATT and CDR2 SNEGSKA (reference sequence). CDR3 nucleotides: TGCAGTGCCCTTCCATTGGCGGGAGGAGAAGAGACCCAGTACTTC. It encodes CSALPLAGGEETQYF.

This clonotype was recorded many times. The gene calls are TRBV28 and TRBJ2-5, with 9 bases aligning to TRBD1. Germline-derived CDR1 and CDR2 are MDHEN and SYDVKM. CDR3 size: 14 residues. Losses at the gene ends were 8 bases for V and 4 bases for J; bases not matched to a gene: 8. The CDR3 nucleotides read TGTGCCAGCGGACCGGGACAGGGTATAGAGACCCAGTACTTC. Translation: CASGPGQGIETQYF.

This clonotype has ten or more counts. J is TRBJ2-3 and V is TRBV7-2; no reliable D call. This CDR3 region has 15 residues. Looked up from germline, CDR1 is SGHTA and CDR2 is FQGNSA. The V gene lost 1 base and the J gene lost 2 bases, with 10 bases spanning the gap. CDR3 in amino acids: CASSLDGTNTDTQYF. Here the CDR3 DNA reads TGTGCCAGCAGCTTAGATGGCACTAACACAGATACGCAGTATTTT.

The gene calls are TRBV9 and TRBJ2-5, with 8 bases fitting TRBD2. V lost 3 bases to trimming and J lost 4 bases; unmatched junction nucleotides: 5. The CDR3 loop spans 14 amino acids. Germline assignment: CDR1 SGDLS and CDR2 YYNGEE. In DNA, the CDR3 is TGTGCCAGCAGCGCCGGGAGGGGGGGAGAGACCCAGTACTTC. Its protein is CASSAGRGGETQYF.

This clonotype came up a few times. The chain uses TRBV14 and TRBJ2-5; 9 bases line up with TRBD1. There are 18 residues in the CDR3. Germline V gene data show CDR1 as SGHDN and CDR2 as FVKESK. V lost 0 bases and J lost 5; bases outside the gene matches: 13. The CDR3 bases are TGTGCCAGCAGCCAAGAGGGACAGGGAGGTCGGACCCGCGAGACCCAGTACTTC. Translated, it gives CASSQEGQGGRTRETQYF.

This clonotype appeared many times. The chain recombines TRBV11-2 with TRBJ2-3, with D perhaps being TRBD1 or TRBD2 (5 bases each). The germline V gene encodes CDR1 SGHAT and CDR2 FQNNGV. Trimming left V 1 base short and J 4 bases short, with 18 bases between. The CDR3 has 17 amino acids. The CDR3 spells CASSLAGRPRGPDTQYF. The CDR3 DNA is TGTGCCAGCAGCTTAGCAGGTCGCCCCCGGGGACCAGATACGCAGTATTTT.

This clonotype showed up just a few times. The chain couples TRBV18 to TRBJ2-1; 10 bases are a match to TRBD2. The CDR3 is 20 amino acids. Germline assignment: CDR1 KGHSH and CDR2 LQKENI. J was trimmed by 0 bases and V by 2 bases; bases with no gene match: 13. The DNA for the CDR3 is TGTGCCAGCTCACCAGATTCTGGACTAGCGGCTCTGAACTCCTACAATGAGCAGTTCTTC. This translates into CASSPDSGLAALNSYNEQFF.

This clonotype was picked up many times. This chain joins TRBV18 and TRBJ2-7; maybe TRBD1 (6 bases). The CDR3 runs 13 residues. The germline V and J ends were trimmed by 8 bases and 3 bases, with 14 bases remaining between them. Germline CDR1 and CDR2: KGHSH and LQKENI. The CDR3 is CASTGQGIYEQYF. The CDR3 nucleotides are TGTGCCAGCACAGGGCAGGGGATCTACGAGCAGTACTTC.

Ten or more counts support this clonotype. The rearrangement joins TRBV7-2 to TRBJ2-7; D remains unclear. Between the trimmed V and J ends, which lost 1 base and 2 bases, there was a span of 12 bases. Germline CDR1 SGHTA, CDR2 FQGNSA. The CDR3 has 15 amino acids. The CDR3 loop is CASSLDPVLAYEQYF. CDR3 DNA: TGTGCCAGCAGCTTAGATCCAGTCCTGGCCTACGAGCAGTACTTC. The full variable domain, with the rest looked up from reference TRBV7-2 and TRBJ2-7, is GAGVSQSPSNKVTEKGKDVELRCDPISGHTALYWYRQSLGQGLEFLIYFQGNSAPDKSGLPSDRFSAERTGGSVSTLTIQRTQQEDSAVYLCASSLDPVLAYEQYFGPGTRLTVT.